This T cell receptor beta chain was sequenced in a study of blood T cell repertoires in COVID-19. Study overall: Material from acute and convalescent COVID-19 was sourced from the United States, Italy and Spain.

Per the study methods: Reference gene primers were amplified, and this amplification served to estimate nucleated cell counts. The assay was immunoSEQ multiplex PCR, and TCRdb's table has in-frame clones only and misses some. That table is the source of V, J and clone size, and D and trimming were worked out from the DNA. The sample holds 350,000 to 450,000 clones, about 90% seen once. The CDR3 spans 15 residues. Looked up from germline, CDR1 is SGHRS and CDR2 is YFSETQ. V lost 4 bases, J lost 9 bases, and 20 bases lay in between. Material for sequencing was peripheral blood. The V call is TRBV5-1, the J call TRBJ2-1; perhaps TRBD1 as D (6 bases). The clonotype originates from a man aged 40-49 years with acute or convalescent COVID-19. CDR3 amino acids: CASSPDRPGLGEQFF. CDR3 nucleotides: TGCGCCAGCAGCCCCGACAGGCCCGGCCTGGGTGAGCAGTTCTTC.